The 9 T cell receptor beta chains given below trace back to one sample, sequenced in a study of blood T cell repertoires in COVID-19. TCRdb's table, derived via immunoSEQ multiplex PCR, lists solely in-frame clones and lacks some. This table has about 120,000 clones, around nine tenths appearing once. Specimen: peripheral blood. These receptors came from a woman between 70 and 85 years old with COVID-19, enrolled during active disease.

The rearrangement links TRBV25-1 to TRBJ2-5, with 11 positions matching TRBD2. The CDR3 is made up of 15 amino acids. Trimming took 4 bases from V and 1 from J; bases not matched to a gene: 2. Germline V gene lookup returns CDR1 MGHDK and CDR2 SYGVNS. The chain's CDR3 is CASSVLAGGQETQYF. The CDR3 bases are TGTGCCAGCAGTGTCCTAGCGGGGGGCCAAGAGACCCAGTACTTC.

The V and J genes are TRBV9 and TRBJ2-2; D is perhaps TRBD2 (5 bases). CDR1 SGDLS and CDR2 YYNGEE come from the germline V gene. Trimming stripped 7 bases from V and 4 bases from J, with 11 bases between. The CDR3 consists of 13 residues. This CDR3 is CASGRGPTGELFF. CDR3 nucleotides: TGTGCCAGCGGGCGCGGGCCCACCGGGGAGCTGTTTTTT.

The gene calls are TRBV25-1 and TRBJ2-1; 9 bases are shared with TRBD2. This CDR3 region has 15 residues. With 8 bases clipped from V and 2 bases from J, the junction kept 7 bases outside the gene matches. CDR1 and CDR2 (germline): MGHDK, SYGVNS. The CDR3 DNA is TGTGCCAGCGGAAGGGCGGGGGGGCCCTACAATGAGCAGTTCTTC. Protein: CASGRAGGPYNEQFF.

The genes are TRBV28 and TRBJ1-2, with TRBD1 as a possible D gene (5 bases). CDR3 length equals 17 residues. Germline CDR1 reads MDHEN; CDR2 reads SYDVKM. V dropped 2 bases and J dropped 0 bases, with 16 bases sitting between them. CDR3 amino acids: CASSLGQGKKSNYGYTF. CDR3 in DNA: TGTGCCAGCAGTTTAGGGCAGGGTAAAAAGTCTAACTATGGCTACACCTTC.

J is TRBJ2-1 and V is TRBV19; 10 nucleotides match TRBD1. This CDR3 is 15 amino acids long. Germline V gene lookup returns CDR1 LNHDA and CDR2 SQIVND (reference sequence). The V gene end was trimmed by 4 bases and the J gene end by 3 bases; junction bases not matched to a gene: 3. The CDR3 spells CASSTGQGNYNEQFF. The CDR3 DNA sequence: TGTGCCAGTAGTACGGGACAGGGGAACTACAATGAGCAGTTCTTC.

The DNA for the CDR3 is TGTGCCAGTAGTGCCATTAACAGGGGGCGTATTGGGAACACTGAAGCTTTCTTT. This codes for CASSAINRGRIGNTEAFF. This chain uses TRBV19 with TRBJ1-1; TRBD1 matches 9 bases. Trimming cost V 5 bases and J 1 base; bases outside gene matches: 14. Germline CDR1 LNHDA, CDR2 SQIVND (reference sequence). This CDR3 is 18 amino acids long.

The chain has TRBV7-2 and TRBJ2-5, with TRBD2 matching 13 bases. CDR1 SGHTA and CDR2 FQGNSA come from the germline V gene. Trimming removed 4 bases from V and 2 bases from J; junction bases left unmatched: 7. The CDR3 extends over 17 amino acids. The chain's CDR3 is CASSSGLAGLIQETQYF. CDR3 coding DNA: TGTGCCAGCAGCTCGGGACTAGCGGGGCTGATACAAGAGACCCAGTACTTC. Drawing the rest from reference TRBV7-2 and TRBJ2-5, the complete variable domain is GAGVSQSPSNKVTEKGKDVELRCDPISGHTALYWYRQSLGQGLEFLIYFQGNSAPDKSGLPSDRFSAERTGGSVSTLTIQRTQQEDSAVYLCASSSGLAGLIQETQYFGPGTRLLVL.

The chain joins TRBV5-6 to TRBJ1-4; maybe TRBD1 (6 bases). This CDR3 contains 14 residues. CDR1 is SGHDT and CDR2 is YYEEEE in the germline V gene. V lost 1 base and J 6 bases, leaving 10 bases between the germline ends. The CDR3 region is CASSLLSGDEKLFF. CDR3 bases: TGTGCCAGCAGCTTGTTGTCAGGGGATGAAAAACTGTTTTTT. The whole variable domain, filled in from reference TRBV5-6 and TRBJ1-4, reads DAGVTQSPTHLIKTRGQQVTLRCSPKSGHDTVSWYQQALGQGPQFIFQYYEEEERQRGNFPDRFSGHQFPNYSSELNVNALLLGDSALYLCASSLLSGDEKLFFGSGTQLSVL.

The chain couples TRBV28 to TRBJ1-6, with 11 bases aligning to TRBD1. This CDR3 region has 16 residues. CDR1 and CDR2 (germline): MDHEN, SYDVKM. With V trimmed by 5 bases and J by 9 bases, 9 bases remained unmatched. The CDR3: CASSPWGQGDVSPLHF. In DNA form, the CDR3 reads TGTGCCAGCAGTCCTTGGGGACAGGGGGATGTTTCACCCCTCCACTTT.